These 30 T cell receptor beta chains were all obtained from the same sample, sequenced in a study of identical twins. TCRdb independently ran MiXCR on the 5' RACE reads; one entry per CDR3 protein. Among approximately 240,000 distinct CDR3 sequences listed, about 14% were seen once. Input material: memory (CD45RO+) T cells sorted from blood. All receptors derive from a woman between 18 and 30 years old in good health.

V gene TRBV12-3 or TRBV12-4 combines with J gene TRBJ1-1; 7 nucleotides align to TRBD1. V was pared by 6 bases and J by 8 bases, with 3 bases of the junction left unmatched. The CDR3 sequence is 11 residues long. This CDR3 is CASRYRGEAFF. The CDR3 nucleotides are TGTGCCAGCAGATACAGGGGAGAAGCTTTCTTT.

The chain combines TRBV9 with TRBJ2-2; D remains unclear. Germline loops: CDR1 SGDLS, CDR2 YYNGEE. This CDR3 comprises 12 residues. V lost 0 bases to trimming and J lost 10 bases, with 7 bases between them. The CDR3 DNA follows: TGTGCCAGCAGCGTAGTGGCCGTGGAGCTGTTTTTT. Translating it yields CASSVVAVELFF.

This clonotype was observed a handful of times. This chain joins TRBV6-2 or TRBV6-3 and TRBJ2-1; possible D gene TRBD2, 6 bases. This CDR3 is 15 amino acids long. V lost 5 bases and J 5 bases, leaving 16 bases between the germline ends. Looked up from germline, CDR1 is MNHEY and CDR2 is SVGEGT. The CDR3 region is CASSPRVAVNNEQFF. Written as DNA, the CDR3 is TGTGCCAGCAGTCCCCGGGTAGCGGTAAACAATGAGCAGTTCTTC.

This clonotype occurred a few times. This chain links TRBV6-5 with TRBJ1-5; no clear D. V lost 2 bases and J lost 1, with 3 bases in between. Looked up from germline, CDR1 is MNHEY and CDR2 is SVGAGI. The CDR3 covers 13 residues. CDR3 region: CASSYVSNQPQHF. Here the CDR3 DNA reads TGTGCCAGCAGTTACGTGAGCAATCAGCCCCAGCATTTT.

This clonotype was observed a few times. The chain joins TRBV29-1 to TRBJ1-4; D unresolved. V lost 4 bases to trimming and J lost 0 bases, with 6 bases between them. The CDR3 contains 13 residues. Germline loops: CDR1 SQVTM, CDR2 ANQGSEA. CDR3 loop: CSVAGATNEKLFF. The CDR3 coding sequence is TGCAGCGTTGCGGGAGCAACTAATGAAAAACTGTTTTTT.

This clonotype was counted a few times. The chain combines TRBV20-1 with TRBJ2-1; D gene ambiguous. Per germline, CDR1 DFQATT and CDR2 SNEGSKA (reference sequence). Deletions cut 0 bases from V and 9 bases from J, with 15 bases between. The CDR3 has 14 residues. CDR3 residues: CSARDRTNLFEQFF. In nucleotides, the CDR3 is TGCAGTGCTAGAGATAGGACGAATTTGTTTGAGCAGTTCTTC.

This clonotype has a count of ten or more. The chain combines TRBV5-5 with TRBJ2-1; 8 bases are a match to TRBD1. CDR1 is SGHKS and CDR2 is YYEKEE in the germline V gene (reference sequence). The CDR3 loop spans 16 amino acids. Germline trimming cut 0 bases from V and 4 bases from J; bases unmatched to any gene: 6. The CDR3: CASSLVGTGGYNEQFF. The CDR3 nucleotides are TGTGCCAGCAGCTTGGTCGGTACAGGGGGGTACAATGAGCAGTTCTTC.

This clonotype was counted at least ten times. The chain links TRBV6-4 to TRBJ2-2; 11 nucleotides align to TRBD2. V dropped 2 bases and J dropped 6; count of bases not matched to a gene: 2. The CDR3 is made up of 15 amino acids. Germline-derived CDR1 and CDR2 are MRHNA and SNTAGT. CDR3 region: CASSDTSGGSGELFF. In DNA, the CDR3 is TGTGCCAGCAGTGACACTAGCGGGGGATCCGGGGAGCTGTTTTTT.

In this sample, this clonotype turned up a few times. This rearrangement joins TRBV5-1 to TRBJ2-5; 11 bases agree with TRBD2. Germline V gives CDR1 SGHRS, CDR2 YFSETQ. Trimming cost V 5 bases and J 4 bases; bases outside gene matches: 4. This CDR3 comprises 14 residues. The CDR3 DNA reads TGCGCCAGCAGGTCGCTAGCGGGAGGAGAGACCCAGTACTTC. Translating it yields CASRSLAGGETQYF. The entire variable domain, with the rest obtained from reference TRBV5-1 and TRBJ2-5, is as follows: KAGVTQTPRYLIKTRGQQVTLSCSPISGHRSVSWYQQTPGQGLQFLFEYFSETQRNKGNFPGRFSGRQFSNSRSEMNVSTLELGDSALYLCASRSLAGGETQYFGPGTRLLVL.

The genes are TRBV4-1 and TRBJ2-3, with D perhaps being TRBD1 or TRBD2 (7 bases each). V lost 3 bases to trimming and J lost 3 bases, with 16 bases between them. The CDR3 is made up of 16 amino acids. Germline CDR1 is MGHRA and CDR2 is YSYEKL. The CDR3 DNA follows: TGCGCCAGCAGCCAGGAAAGACAGGGAGGGACAGATACGCAGTATTTT. Translation gives CASSQERQGGTDTQYF.

V is TRBV3-1 and J is TRBJ2-2; D is undetermined. Germline V lookup: CDR1 LGHDT, CDR2 YNNKEL (reference sequence). Trimming removed 2 bases at V and 5 bases at J, with 6 bases between. The CDR3 covers 13 residues. The CDR3 nucleotides are TGTGCCAGCAGCCAATTGGGAACCGGGGAGCTGTTTTTT. Amino acid sequence: CASSQLGTGELFF.

Here the CDR3 reads CSALLAFEGDTQYF. CDR3 coding DNA: TGCAGTGCTTTACTAGCGTTTGAGGGAGATACGCAGTATTTT. The chain uses TRBV20-1 and TRBJ2-3; 7 bases match TRBD2. Germline CDR1 is DFQATT and CDR2 is SNEGSKA (reference sequence). The CDR3 totals 14 residues. Germline trimming cut 5 bases from V and 5 bases from J; bases unmatched to any gene: 10.

The sample holds many counts of this clonotype. The genes are TRBV10-3 and TRBJ1-2; 8 nucleotides agree with TRBD1. The CDR3 runs 13 residues. V gave up 3 bases and J gave up 8 bases; unmatched junction bases: 5. In germline, CDR1 is ENHRY, CDR2 SYGVKD. The CDR3 DNA follows: TGTGCCATCAGTGATCAGGGGGCAGGGGGCTACACCTTC. Amino acids: CAISDQGAGGYTF.

V gene TRBV18 combines with J gene TRBJ2-1, with D maybe TRBD2 (6 bases). The CDR3 is 17 amino acids. V shed 3 bases and J shed 0 bases, with 15 bases lying between them. Germline assignment: CDR1 KGHSH and CDR2 LQKENI. The CDR3 sequence: CASSPPGTANSYNEQFF. The CDR3 DNA reads as TGTGCCAGCTCACCTCCCGGGACTGCCAACTCCTACAATGAGCAGTTCTTC.

This chain joins TRBV6-4 and TRBJ2-7; D not resolved. V was shortened by 4 bases and J by 7 bases, with 11 bases between the two germline ends. Germline CDR1 reads MRHNA; CDR2 reads SNTAGT. CDR3 length: 12 residues. CDR3 loop: CASSAAGFEQYF. The CDR3 nucleotides are TGTGCCAGCAGTGCCGCCGGCTTTGAGCAGTACTTC.

This clonotype has a count of ten or more. The chain has TRBV6-1 and TRBJ2-3; perhaps TRBD2 as D (6 bases). This CDR3 has 14 residues. Germline V CDR1 and CDR2: MNHNS, SASEGT. V was clipped by 3 bases and J by 4 bases, with 11 bases between them. Here the CDR3 DNA reads TGTGCCAGCAGTGATCGGGGGTATCCAGATACGCAGTATTTT. Translation: CASSDRGYPDTQYF.

In this sample, this clonotype turned up a few times. The V gene is TRBV20-1, the J gene TRBJ2-5; 9 nucleotides line up with TRBD2. CDR1 and CDR2 (germline): DFQATT, SNEGSKA (reference sequence). CDR3 size: 14 residues. The trim removed 4 bases at V and 5 bases at J, leaving 8 bases unmatched. As DNA, the CDR3 is TGCAGTGCTACCCTAGCGGGGCCTCAGGAGACCCAGTACTTC. This gives the protein CSATLAGPQETQYF.

In this sample, this clonotype turned up a few times. The V call is TRBV5-1, the J call TRBJ1-4; D uncertain. Germline CDR1 is SGHRS and CDR2 is YFSETQ. V was pared by 5 bases and J by 0 bases, with 11 bases between. The CDR3 consists of 15 residues. CDR3 residues: CASRERSATNEKLFF. The DNA for the CDR3 is TGCGCCAGCAGGGAACGGTCTGCAACTAATGAAAAACTGTTTTTT.

This clonotype appeared a few times. CDR3: CASKTDSANTGELFF. The CDR3 DNA reads TGCGCCAGCAAAACTGACAGCGCGAACACCGGGGAGCTGTTTTTT. The gene calls are TRBV5-1 and TRBJ2-2; D perhaps matches TRBD1 (5 bases). CDR1 and CDR2 (germline): SGHRS, YFSETQ. Trimming pared 6 bases from V and 0 bases from J, leaving 12 bases between. The CDR3 runs 15 residues. Looking up the rest from reference TRBV5-1 and TRBJ2-2 gives the full variable domain: KAGVTQTPRYLIKTRGQQVTLSCSPISGHRSVSWYQQTPGQGLQFLFEYFSETQRNKGNFPGRFSGRQFSNSRSEMNVSTLELGDSALYLCASKTDSANTGELFFGEGSRLTVL.

This clonotype was counted many times. The gene calls are TRBV20-1 and TRBJ2-7, with 9 bases identical to TRBD2. V lost 5 bases to trimming and J lost 2 bases; unmatched junction nucleotides: 7. Looked up from germline, CDR1 is DFQATT and CDR2 is SNEGSKA (reference sequence). CDR3 size: 14 residues. In nucleotides, the CDR3 is TGCAGTGCTCGCAGACTAGCGGAGCCCTACGAGCAGTACTTC. Amino acids: CSARRLAEPYEQYF.

The rearrangement uses TRBV3-1 and TRBJ2-7; 9 bases match TRBD2. This CDR3 region has 14 residues. Germline-derived CDR1 and CDR2 are LGHDT and YNNKEL (reference sequence). V lost 5 bases to trimming and J lost 7 bases; unmatched junction nucleotides: 9. CDR3: CASSSLAGVGEQYF. DNA for the CDR3: TGTGCCAGCAGCAGTTTAGCGGGGGTGGGGGAGCAGTACTTC.

The chain employs TRBV7-8 and TRBJ2-5; D perhaps matches TRBD2 (7 bases). Germline-derived CDR1 and CDR2 are SGHVS and FQNEAQ. V was pared by 1 base and J by 3 bases, with 12 bases between. This CDR3 has 15 residues. This CDR3 is CASSLVGGLEETQYF. Here the CDR3 DNA reads TGTGCCAGCAGCTTAGTGGGGGGGCTGGAAGAGACCCAGTACTTC.

This clonotype was counted many times. The gene calls are TRBV9 and TRBJ1-2; 7 bases map to TRBD1. V lost 5 bases, J lost 8 bases, and 15 bases stayed unmatched. This CDR3 is built from 15 residues. CDR1 is SGDLS and CDR2 is YYNGEE in the germline V gene. CDR3 sequence: CASRTISEGARGYTF. In DNA form, the CDR3 reads TGTGCCAGCAGGACTATATCCGAGGGGGCGCGAGGCTACACCTTC.

This clonotype was counted between two and nine times. The chain is built from TRBV7-9 and TRBJ1-1, with unresolved D. This CDR3 comprises 13 residues. Per the germline V gene, CDR1 is SEHNR and CDR2 is FQNEAQ (reference sequence). Deletions cut 5 bases from V and 6 bases from J, with 13 bases between. The CDR3 DNA reads TGTGCCAGCAGCACCGAAGCGGGCTCTGAAGCTTTCTTT. Its translation: CASSTEAGSEAFF.

This clonotype was recorded a few times. The chain joins TRBV4-2 to TRBJ1-6; no reliable D call. Germline CDR1 LGHNA, CDR2 YNFKEQ. This CDR3 is 16 amino acids long. The V end was cut by 1 base, the J end by 8 bases, with 15 bases between. CDR3 DNA: TGTGCCAGCAGCCAAGTAGGTCATAACGTGGATTCACCCCTCCACTTT. Its translation is CASSQVGHNVDSPLHF.

This chain uses TRBV7-3 with TRBJ2-2; D gene uncertain. The CDR3 is 13 amino acids. Germline values: CDR1 SGHTA, CDR2 FQGTGA. V was cut by 2 bases and J by 4 bases, with 5 bases left in between. The CDR3 sequence: CASSLYSTGELFF. In DNA, the CDR3 is TGTGCCAGCAGCTTATACAGCACCGGGGAGCTGTTTTTT.

CDR3 bases: TGTGCCAGCAGGGGTTTCTATGAGCAGTTCTTC. It yields the protein CASRGFYEQFF. The chain has TRBV12-3 or TRBV12-4 and TRBJ2-1; D is undetermined. This CDR3 has 11 residues. The V end lost 6 bases, the J end lost 8 bases, and 8 bases lay between the germline ends.

This clonotype was seen at least ten times. The chain employs TRBV25-1 and TRBJ2-7; TRBD2 matches at 10 bases. The germline CDR1 and CDR2 sequences are MGHDK and SYGVNS. The V gene end was trimmed by 4 bases and the J gene end by 2 bases; junction bases not matched to a gene: 2. This CDR3 contains 14 residues. This CDR3 reads CASSGLAGAYEQYF. CDR3 DNA sequence: TGTGCCAGCAGTGGGCTAGCGGGGGCCTACGAGCAGTACTTC.

The V call is TRBV18, the J call TRBJ1-1; D gene uncertain. Trimming removed 3 bases from V and 1 base from J, with 15 bases in between. This CDR3 spans 16 amino acids. CDR1 and CDR2 from the germline V gene are KGHSH and LQKENI. The CDR3 loop is CASSPANSNWNTEAFF. Written as DNA, the CDR3 is TGTGCCAGCTCACCCGCCAACTCAAACTGGAACACTGAAGCTTTCTTT.

In this sample, this clonotype turned up a few times. The chain combines TRBV15 with TRBJ2-4, with a weak D call TRBD2 (5 bases). CDR1 is LNHNV, CDR2 YYDKDF, per germline (reference sequence). V dropped 0 bases and J dropped 3 bases, with 21 bases sitting between them. The CDR3 covers 19 residues. CDR3 region: CATSRDPILQLGGKNIQYF. CDR3 bases: TGTGCCACCAGCAGAGATCCCATTTTACAGCTAGGAGGCAAAAACATTCAGTACTTC. Looking up the rest from reference TRBV15 and TRBJ2-4 gives the full variable domain: DAMVIQNPRYQVTQFGKPVTLSCSQTLNHNVMYWYQQKSSQAPKLLFHYYDKDFNNEADTPDNFQSRRPNTSFCFLDIRSPGLGDTAMYLCATSRDPILQLGGKNIQYFGAGTRLSVL.